Below are 18 T cell receptor beta chains sequenced from a single sample in a study of blood T cell repertoires in COVID-19. Only in-frame clones appear in the TCRdb table, and some are missing; sequencing was by immunoSEQ multiplex PCR. The data show some 300,000 clones, around nine tenths seen once. Sequencing used PBMCs or T cells enriched from blood (not recorded which). These receptors were taken from a woman in her 30s who had recovered from COVID-19.

This chain uses TRBV30 with TRBJ1-4; possible D gene TRBD1, 6 bases. The ends were cut back, 7 bases at V and 5 bases at J, with 20 bases in the middle. CDR1 is GTSNPN and CDR2 is SVGIG in the germline V gene (reference sequence). The CDR3 totals 15 residues. CDR3 residues: CALTGGHGGNEKLFF. The CDR3 DNA sequence: TGTGCCTTGACAGGTGGCCACGGCGGAAATGAAAAACTGTTTTTT. The full variable domain, completed using reference TRBV30 and TRBJ1-4, is SQTIHQWPATLVQPVGSPLSLECTVEGTSNPNLYWYRQAAGRGLQLLFYSVGIGQISSEVPQNLSASRPQDRQFILSSKKLLLSDSGFYLCALTGGHGGNEKLFFGSGTQLSVL.

This chain uses TRBV27 with TRBJ2-2; 13 bases align to TRBD2. The CDR3 runs to 14 residues. The J segment lost 8 bases and the V segment lost 6 bases, leaving 3 bases of the junction unmatched. CDR1 is MNHEY, CDR2 SMNVEV, per germline (reference sequence). The CDR3 DNA follows: TGTGCCAGCAGACTAGCGGGAGGGCTAGGGGAGCTGTTTTTT. This encodes CASRLAGGLGELFF.

The chain links TRBV6-5 to TRBJ1-4, with TRBD1 as a possible D gene (6 bases). V was trimmed by 7 bases and J by 8 bases, leaving 20 bases between them. Germline assignment: CDR1 MNHEY and CDR2 SVGAGI. CDR3 length equals 15 residues. The CDR3 nucleotides read TGTGCCAGCAACTTCGACAGGACCCCCGCCGAAAAACTGTTTTTT. Its translation: CASNFDRTPAEKLFF.

The rearrangement uses TRBV12-3 or TRBV12-4 and TRBJ1-1; no firm D call. This CDR3 comprises 12 residues. The germline V and J ends were trimmed by 5 bases and 3 bases, with 7 bases remaining between them. The CDR3 region is CASSGVDTEAFF. The CDR3 DNA follows: TGTGCCAGCAGTGGTGTAGACACTGAAGCTTTCTTT.

The chain is built from TRBV2 and TRBJ2-7, with a weak D call TRBD2 (5 bases). V gave up 6 bases and J gave up 4 bases, with 7 bases separating them. Germline assignment: CDR1 SNHLY and CDR2 FYNNEI. The CDR3 length is 11 residues. CDR3 region: CASRRAYEQYF. CDR3 nucleotides: TGTGCCAGCAGGAGGGCTTACGAGCAGTACTTC. Full variable domain (remainder filled in from reference TRBV2 and TRBJ2-7): EPEVTQTPSHQVTQMGQEVILRCVPISNHLYFYWYRQILGQKVEFLVSFYNNEISEKSEIFDDQFSVERPDGSNFTLKIRSTKLEDSAMYFCASRRAYEQYFGPGTRLTVT.

The V gene is TRBV5-4, the J gene TRBJ2-7, with 16 bases lining up with TRBD2. V lost 3 bases to trimming and J lost 6 bases; unmatched junction nucleotides: 9. Germline V CDR1 and CDR2: SGHNT, YYREEE (reference sequence). CDR3 length equals 17 residues. The CDR3 nucleotides are TGTGCCAGCAGCTACGGGACTAGCGGGAGGGGGATCGGCGAGCAGTACTTC. This translates into CASSYGTSGRGIGEQYF.

The chain carries TRBV7-9 and TRBJ2-1; D call uncertain. Germline V CDR1 and CDR2: SEHNR, FQNEAQ (reference sequence). CDR3 length: 14 amino acids. Trimming removed 5 bases at V and 4 bases at J, with 12 bases between. CDR3 amino acids: CASSKRSLYNEQFF. The CDR3 coding sequence is TGTGCCAGCAGCAAACGGAGCCTATACAATGAGCAGTTCTTC.

This rearrangement joins TRBV2 to TRBJ2-1; 16 bases agree with TRBD2. Germline V CDR1 and CDR2: SNHLY, FYNNEI. The CDR3 sequence is 17 residues long. V shed 7 bases, J shed 9 bases, and the junction held 12 bases outside the gene matches. The CDR3 sequence: CASMAGTSGRGEGEQFF. Here the CDR3 DNA reads TGTGCCAGCATGGCCGGGACTAGCGGGAGGGGTGAAGGTGAGCAGTTCTTC.

This chain connects TRBV28 to TRBJ2-3; 10 bases agree with TRBD1. The CDR3 extends over 16 amino acids. V shed 6 bases, J shed 2 bases, and the junction held 8 bases outside the gene matches. The V gene's germline CDR1 is MDHEN and CDR2 SYDVKM. The CDR3 reads CASSLHGTGATDTQYF. The CDR3 region has the DNA TGTGCCAGCAGCCTCCACGGGACAGGGGCCACAGATACGCAGTATTTT.

V usage is TRBV18 and J usage is TRBJ1-5, with a tentative D call TRBD1 (5 bases). With 4 bases removed from V and 4 bases from J, the gap between germline ends came to 11 bases. Per germline, CDR1 KGHSH and CDR2 LQKENI. This CDR3 comprises 14 residues. The CDR3 region has the DNA TGTGCCAGCTCACGCGGGGGGGAGAATCAGCCCCAGCATTTT. Translation: CASSRGGENQPQHF. Based on the CDR3 plus reference TRBV18 and TRBJ1-5, the full variable domain is NAGVMQNPRHLVRRRGQEARLRCSPMKGHSHVYWYRQLPEEGLKFMVYLQKENIIDESGMPKERFSAEFPKEGPSILRIQQVVRGDSAAYFCASSRGGENQPQHFGDGTRLSIL.

This chain uses TRBV28 with TRBJ1-1, with TRBD1 as a possible D gene (5 bases). V lost 3 bases to trimming and J lost 7 bases, with 6 bases between them. CDR3 length: 11 amino acids. The V gene's germline CDR1 is MDHEN and CDR2 SYDVKM. The CDR3 DNA sequence: TGTGCCAGCAGTTTGGGGCTTGAAGCTTTCTTT. It codes for CASSLGLEAFF.

The chain employs TRBV19 and TRBJ1-2, with D tentatively TRBD1 (6 bases). Germline V CDR1 and CDR2: LNHDA, SQIVND (reference sequence). This CDR3 is 12 amino acids long. Trimming left V 4 bases short and J 4 bases short, with 7 bases between. The CDR3 loop reads CASSRTVYGYTF. CDR3 nucleotides: TGTGCCAGTAGTAGGACAGTCTATGGCTACACCTTC.

The rearrangement links TRBV7-9 to TRBJ2-6; 9 bases fit TRBD1. Losses at the gene ends were 4 bases for V and 0 bases for J; bases not matched to a gene: 10. CDR3 length: 19 amino acids. Germline V gene lookup returns CDR1 SEHNR and CDR2 FQNEAQ (reference sequence). CDR3 sequence reads: CASSSPGTGLLSGANVLTF. The CDR3 DNA is TGTGCCAGCAGCTCACCCGGGACAGGGCTTCTCTCTGGGGCCAACGTCCTGACTTTC.

This clone was observed once. The V and J genes are TRBV4-1 and TRBJ2-1; a weak D match, TRBD1 (6 bases). Germline CDR1 MGHRA, CDR2 YSYEKL. The CDR3 consists of 17 residues. Between the trimmed V and J ends, which lost 0 bases and 3 bases, there was a span of 15 bases. CDR3 region: CASSQDIVTGHYNEQFF. DNA for the CDR3: TGCGCCAGCAGCCAAGATATTGTAACGGGACACTACAATGAGCAGTTCTTC.

The rearrangement links TRBV19 to TRBJ1-1; TRBD1 matches 8 bases. The length of the CDR3 is 16 residues. The germline V gene encodes CDR1 LNHDA and CDR2 SQIVND (reference sequence). Trimming took 4 bases from V and 0 from J; bases not matched to a gene: 7. CDR3 nucleotide sequence: TGTGCCAGTAGTAGGGGACAGGCCCCCATGAACACTGAAGCTTTCTTT. This sequence encodes CASSRGQAPMNTEAFF.

CDR3 DNA: TGTGCCAGCAGCCAAGTAAGGACAGGGGGCCCCACCGGGGAGCTGTTTTTT. Its protein is CASSQVRTGGPTGELFF. The chain employs TRBV4-2 and TRBJ2-2; 11 nucleotides line up with TRBD1. The CDR3 is 17 residues long. V shed 1 base and J 4 bases; nucleotides not matched to a gene: 5. CDR1 and CDR2 from the germline V gene are LGHNA and YNFKEQ.

The V and J genes are TRBV5-8 and TRBJ1-5; TRBD1 agrees at 7 bases. The V and J ends lost 6 bases and 0 bases, in that order; junction bases with no gene match: 9. The CDR3 is 16 residues long. Germline V gene data show CDR1 as SGHTS and CDR2 as YDEGEE. The CDR3 loop reads CASTPRTGYSNQPQHF. As DNA, the CDR3 is TGTGCCAGCACCCCGCGGACAGGATATAGCAATCAGCCCCAGCATTTT. The whole variable domain, filled in from reference TRBV5-8 and TRBJ1-5, reads EAGVTQSPTHLIKTRGQQATLRCSPISGHTSVYWYQQALGLGLQFLLWYDEGEERNRGNFPPRFSGRQFPNYSSELNVNALELEDSALYLCASTPRTGYSNQPQHFGDGTRLSIL.

The chain carries TRBV6-6 and TRBJ2-2; D is unresolved. CDR1 is MNHNY, CDR2 SVGAGI, per germline (reference sequence). Trimming left V 5 bases short and J 4 bases short, with 14 bases between. CDR3 length: 15 amino acids. This chain's CDR3 is CASSRPPSGTGELFF. The CDR3 DNA sequence: TGTGCCAGCAGTAGGCCTCCCTCGGGCACCGGGGAGCTGTTTTTT.